What follows are 30 T cell receptor beta chains derived from one specimen sequenced in a study of T cell repertoires in ileal Crohn's disease. Documented time point: neoterminal ileum biopsy at postoperative endoscopy, about 6 months after surgery. The data were produced by immunoSEQ multiplex PCR, yet TCRdb's version contains in-frame clones alone and is incomplete. The sample records 9,500 to 15,000 clones, around 83% being singletons. Specimen: ileal tissue. Receptor source: an adult with Crohn's disease.

The chain uses TRBV30 and TRBJ1-2; TRBD1 agrees at 7 bases. The CDR3 loop spans 13 amino acids. Germline V gene data show CDR1 as GTSNPN and CDR2 as SVGIG (reference sequence). Unmatched junction bases numbered 7, after V lost 5 bases and J lost 4 bases. The CDR3 DNA is TGTGCCTGGGACAGGGAGTCTCCCTATGGCTACACCTTC. It is translated as CAWDRESPYGYTF.

The gene calls are TRBV29-1 and TRBJ1-3; no clear D. V lost 5 bases and J 1 base, leaving 6 bases between the germline ends. Looked up from germline, CDR1 is SQVTM and CDR2 is ANQGSEA. The length of the CDR3 is 12 residues. The CDR3 DNA is TGCAGCGTTCTAGATTCTGGAAACACCATATATTTT. Amino acids: CSVLDSGNTIYF. The whole variable domain, remainder taken from reference TRBV29-1 and TRBJ1-3, is SAVISQKPSRDICQRGTSLTIQCQVDSQVTMMFWYRQQPGQSLTLIATANQGSEATYESGFVIDKFPISRPNLTFSTLTVSNMSPEDSSIYLCSVLDSGNTIYFGEGSWLTVV.

This chain connects TRBV27 to TRBJ2-7; 7 bases fit TRBD1. Germline values: CDR1 MNHEY, CDR2 SMNVEV (reference sequence). The ends lost 4 bases at V and 1 base at J; junction bases unmatched: 13. The CDR3 has 17 amino acids. The CDR3 here is CASSSRGDRVGSYEQYF. In DNA form, the CDR3 reads TGTGCCAGCAGTTCCCGGGGAGACAGGGTTGGGTCCTACGAGCAGTACTTC.

The chain links TRBV30 to TRBJ2-1, with D perhaps matching TRBD1 (5 bases). V was pared by 3 bases and J by 2 bases, with 14 bases between. Germline V gene lookup returns CDR1 GTSNPN and CDR2 SVGIG (reference sequence). The CDR3 is 15 amino acids. CDR3 sequence: CAWSLDRGTYNEQFF. The CDR3 coding sequence is TGTGCCTGGAGCCTTGACAGAGGAACCTACAATGAGCAGTTCTTC.

The rearrangement links TRBV25-1 to TRBJ1-1, with a possible D match to TRBD1 (5 bases). This CDR3 has 18 amino acids. With 1 base removed from V and 4 bases from J, the gap between germline ends came to 22 bases. Germline V gives CDR1 MGHDK, CDR2 SYGVNS. The CDR3 is CASSESEAVRGGSTEAFF. The CDR3 nucleotides read TGTGCCAGCAGTGAATCAGAGGCCGTACGGGGCGGGAGCACTGAAGCTTTCTTT.

This clone has just a few counts. This rearrangement joins TRBV11-2 to TRBJ2-6; weak D call: TRBD2 (7 bases). The germline CDR1 and CDR2 sequences are SGHAT and FQNNGV. V was clipped by 5 bases and J by 0 bases, with 20 bases between them. This CDR3 comprises 19 residues. The CDR3 region has the DNA TGTGCCAGCAGCCCCCCCTTTGGGGGGGGCTCCTCTGGGGCCAACGTCCTGACTTTC. This translates into CASSPPFGGGSSGANVLTF. Variable domain in full (rest from reference TRBV11-2 and TRBJ2-6): EAGVAQSPRYKIIEKRQSVAFWCNPISGHATLYWYQQILGQGPKLLIQFQNNGVVDDSQLPKDRFSAERLKGVDSTLKIQPAKLEDSAVYLCASSPPFGGGSSGANVLTFGAGSRLTVL.

The V and J genes are TRBV4-2 and TRBJ1-4; D remains unclear. The germline gives CDR1 LGHNA, CDR2 YNFKEQ. The ends were cut back, 1 base at V and 8 bases at J, with 11 bases in the middle. The CDR3 has 14 amino acids. CDR3 sequence: CASSQGGVKEKLFF. The DNA of the CDR3 is TGTGCCAGCAGCCAAGGGGGAGTAAAGGAAAAACTGTTTTTT.

This chain connects TRBV11-3 to TRBJ1-2, with TRBD1 as a possible D gene (6 bases). Germline V CDR1 and CDR2: SGHNT, YENEEA. The germline V and J ends were trimmed by 5 bases and 8 bases, with 18 bases remaining between them. This CDR3 contains 14 residues. Here the CDR3 DNA reads TGTGCCAGCAGCACGACAGGCGCCTTTGGGGGCTACACCTTC. It translates to CASSTTGAFGGYTF. The entire variable domain, with the rest obtained from reference TRBV11-3 and TRBJ1-2, is as follows: EAGVVQSPRYKIIEKKQPVAFWCNPISGHNTLYWYLQNLGQGPELLIRYENEEAVDDSQLPKDRFSAERLKGVDSTLKIQPAELGDSAVYLCASSTTGAFGGYTFGSGTRLTVV.

The rearrangement links TRBV9 to TRBJ2-5, with 14 bases lining up with TRBD2. V was pared by 0 bases and J by 3 bases, with 4 bases of the junction left unmatched. The CDR3 totals 17 residues. Germline V lookup: CDR1 SGDLS, CDR2 YYNGEE. CDR3 region: CASSVGAGLAGEETQYF. The CDR3 DNA follows: TGTGCCAGCAGCGTAGGAGCGGGACTAGCGGGAGAAGAGACCCAGTACTTC.

The chain combines TRBV5-6 with TRBJ2-5; D may be TRBD1 (6 bases). This CDR3 spans 13 amino acids. Per the germline V gene, CDR1 is SGHDT and CDR2 is YYEEEE. Trimming pared 2 bases from V and 2 bases from J, leaving 7 bases between. Here the CDR3 DNA reads TGTGCCAGCAGCTTCGGACAGCAAGAGACCCAGTACTTC. The encoded protein is CASSFGQQETQYF.

J is TRBJ2-1 and V is TRBV6-5; D gene ambiguous. The CDR3 sequence is 13 residues long. With 5 bases removed from V and 0 bases from J, the gap between germline ends came to 5 bases. Germline CDR1 reads MNHEY; CDR2 reads SVGAGI. In DNA form, the CDR3 reads TGTGCCAGCAGTAGGAGCTCCTACAATGAGCAGTTCTTC. Residues: CASSRSSYNEQFF.

About this clone itself: This sample includes further DNA sequences coding for the same CDR3. V is TRBV6-1 and J is TRBJ1-5, with a tentative D call TRBD1 (5 bases). CDR3 length: 13 amino acids. Germline V gives CDR1 MNHNS, CDR2 SASEGT. The V gene lost 8 bases and the J gene lost 2 bases, with 10 bases spanning the gap. The CDR3 loop is CASGAGGNQPQHF. The CDR3 DNA sequence: TGTGCCAGCGGGGCGGGGGGCAATCAGCCCCAGCATTTT.

V and J are TRBV19 and TRBJ2-1; TRBD2 matches at 8 bases. J was trimmed by 6 bases and V by 7 bases; bases with no gene match: 11. The CDR3 runs to 15 residues. Germline V CDR1 and CDR2: LNHDA, SQIVND (reference sequence). The CDR3 DNA reads TGTGCCAGTACCTCAGGGAGCGGGAGTATCAATGAGCAGTTCTTC. Protein: CASTSGSGSINEQFF.

V is TRBV6-5 and J is TRBJ2-5, with 8 bases identical to TRBD1. The end of the DNA fits TRBJ2-7 better, so the J call may be wrong. CDR1 is MNHEY and CDR2 is SVGAGI in the germline V gene. CDR3 length equals 16 residues. CDR3 nucleotides: TGTGCCAGCAGTTACTCTGGCACAGGGGGGATCTACGAGCAGTACTTC. Protein product: CASSYSGTGGIYEQYF.

The rearrangement links TRBV18 to TRBJ1-2; 10 bases are shared with TRBD1. Losses at the gene ends were 6 bases for V and 1 base for J; bases not matched to a gene: 8. Looked up from germline, CDR1 is KGHSH and CDR2 is LQKENI. The CDR3 length is 16 residues. The CDR3 nucleotides are TGTGCCAGCTCTCGGGACAGGGGAAGGTTTAACTATGGCTACACCTTC. This gives the protein CASSRDRGRFNYGYTF.

This clone was seen just once. This sequence joins TRBV5-4 and TRBJ2-1, with TRBD1 matching over 7 bases. Losses at the gene ends were 5 bases for V and 4 bases for J; bases not matched to a gene: 9. CDR3 size: 15 residues. Germline V CDR1 and CDR2: SGHNT, YYREEE (reference sequence). The CDR3 spells CASSLPGQKYNEQFF. The CDR3 DNA reads as TGTGCCAGCAGTTTGCCGGGACAGAAATACAATGAGCAGTTCTTC. Full variable domain (missing parts from reference TRBV5-4 and TRBJ2-1): ETGVTQSPTHLIKTRGQQVTLRCSSQSGHNTVSWYQQALGQGPQFIFQYYREEENGRGNFPPRFSGLQFPNYSSELNVNALELDDSALYLCASSLPGQKYNEQFFGPGTRLTVL.

This rearrangement joins TRBV28 to TRBJ1-1, with D tentatively TRBD1 (6 bases). The V gene lost 5 bases and the J gene lost 0 bases, with 19 bases spanning the gap. This CDR3 comprises 17 residues. CDR1 and CDR2 from the germline V gene are MDHEN and SYDVKM. For the CDR3, the DNA is TGTGCCAGCAGTCCCCCGCGTGGGGGCGGAGTGAACACTGAAGCTTTCTTT. Translating gives CASSPPRGGGVNTEAFF. Looking up the rest from reference TRBV28 and TRBJ1-1 gives the full variable domain: DVKVTQSSRYLVKRTGEKVFLECVQDMDHENMFWYRQDPGLGLRLIYFSYDVKMKEKGDIPEGYSVSREKKERFSLILESASTNQTSMYLCASSPPRGGGVNTEAFFGQGTRLTVV.

The gene calls are TRBV27 and TRBJ1-1; no clear D gene. The V end lost 6 bases, the J end lost 1 base, and 12 bases lay between the germline ends. Germline loops: CDR1 MNHEY, CDR2 SMNVEV (reference sequence). The CDR3 loop spans 14 amino acids. CDR3 loop: CASRPANRNTEAFF. The CDR3 bases are TGTGCCAGCAGGCCGGCAAACAGGAACACTGAAGCTTTCTTT.

Comment on this clone: This sample also contains other DNA sequences that code for the same CDR3. The chain uses TRBV27 and TRBJ1-2, with D tentatively TRBD1 (6 bases). This CDR3 is 15 amino acids long. Germline V gene lookup returns CDR1 MNHEY and CDR2 SMNVEV (reference sequence). Trimming shortened V by 5 bases and J by 4 bases, and 17 bases separated the two germline ends. CDR3 sequence: CASSPNRESIYGYTF. CDR3 in DNA: TGTGCCAGCAGTCCGAACAGGGAATCGATCTATGGCTACACCTTC.

A few counts support this clone. The rearrangement links TRBV6-4 to TRBJ2-3; perhaps TRBD1 as D (6 bases). The CDR3 runs to 14 residues. With 6 bases removed from V and 3 bases from J, the gap between germline ends came to 13 bases. Germline V lookup: CDR1 MRHNA, CDR2 SNTAGT. Here the CDR3 reads CASSHRASTDTQYF. The CDR3 nucleotides are TGTGCCAGCAGCCACAGGGCTAGTACAGATACGCAGTATTTT.

This sequence joins TRBV30 and TRBJ2-5, with D perhaps matching TRBD2 (7 bases). CDR3 size: 13 residues. Germline V CDR1 and CDR2: GTSNPN, SVGIG (reference sequence). Trimming stripped 5 bases from V and 3 bases from J, with 13 bases between. As DNA, the CDR3 is TGTGCCTGGGATGCGGGGGCCAAAGAGACCCAGTACTTC. Its protein product is CAWDAGAKETQYF.

The chain recombines TRBV9 with TRBJ1-1; D unresolved. V gave up 0 bases and J gave up 0 bases, with 9 bases separating them. The length of the CDR3 is 15 residues. The germline CDR1 and CDR2 sequences are SGDLS and YYNGEE. CDR3 region: CASSVATTMNTEAFF. CDR3 nucleotide sequence: TGTGCCAGCAGCGTAGCTACCACCATGAACACTGAAGCTTTCTTT.

In this sample, this clone turned up once. Other DNA sequences in this sample translate to the same CDR3. The chain joins TRBV27 to TRBJ1-5, with TRBD1 identical over 8 bases. The germline CDR1 and CDR2 sequences are MNHEY and SMNVEV (reference sequence). The CDR3 runs to 16 residues. Unmatched junction bases numbered 8, after V lost 6 bases and J lost 1 base. The CDR3 nucleotides are TGTGCCAGCAGCCCCGGGACAGGACGGAGCAATCAGCCCCAGCATTTT. Its translation is CASSPGTGRSNQPQHF.

The chain recombines TRBV28 with TRBJ1-1, with TRBD1 matching 7 bases. The germline V gene has CDR1 MDHEN and CDR2 SYDVKM. V was clipped by 4 bases and J by 0 bases; unmatched bases: 8. The CDR3 length is 16 residues. CDR3 protein: CASSSPGGPLNTEAFF. The CDR3 coding sequence is TGTGCCAGCAGTTCCCCAGGGGGTCCCCTGAACACTGAAGCTTTCTTT.

The J gene is TRBJ2-7, the V gene TRBV4-2; perhaps TRBD1 as D (5 bases). CDR3 length equals 16 residues. V was clipped by 0 bases and J by 0 bases, with 12 bases between them. Per germline, CDR1 LGHNA and CDR2 YNFKEQ. As DNA, the CDR3 is TGTGCCAGCAGCCAAGATGAAGGACACAGCTCCTACGAGCAGTACTTC. Encoded protein: CASSQDEGHSSYEQYF.

The chain links TRBV27 to TRBJ1-2, with D hard to call. Germline values: CDR1 MNHEY, CDR2 SMNVEV (reference sequence). With 8 bases removed from V and 1 base from J, the gap between germline ends came to 11 bases. The CDR3 sequence is 13 residues long. This CDR3 is CASALGVNYGYTF. The CDR3, as DNA: TGTGCCAGCGCCCTCGGGGTTAACTATGGCTACACCTTC.

This chain uses TRBV7-2 with TRBJ2-1; TRBD2 is a possible D gene (5 bases). V lost 5 bases and J 0 bases, leaving 11 bases between the germline ends. The germline V gene encodes CDR1 SGHTA and CDR2 FQGNSA. The CDR3 is 15 residues long. CDR3 sequence reads: CASSPDYSSYNEQFF. The CDR3 nucleotides read TGTGCCAGCAGCCCCGACTACAGCTCCTACAATGAGCAGTTCTTC.

This chain uses TRBV19 with TRBJ1-1; perhaps TRBD1 as D (6 bases). Looked up from germline, CDR1 is LNHDA and CDR2 is SQIVND (reference sequence). Trimming removed 7 bases from V and 4 bases from J, with 10 bases in between. The CDR3 covers 12 residues. CDR3: CASMAGATEAFF. CDR3 nucleotide sequence: TGTGCCAGTATGGCAGGGGCCACTGAAGCTTTCTTT.

The chain has TRBV19 and TRBJ1-1; unclear D gene. The CDR3 extends over 14 amino acids. CDR1 and CDR2 (germline): LNHDA, SQIVND (reference sequence). V was trimmed by 7 bases and J by 1 base, leaving 13 bases between them. CDR3 coding DNA: TGTGCCAGTAAGGCAATTACTACGAACACTGAAGCTTTCTTT. As protein: CASKAITTNTEAFF.

The chain carries TRBV27 and TRBJ2-7; 8 nucleotides align to TRBD2. This CDR3 spans 12 amino acids. Germline trimming cut 5 bases from V and 4 bases from J; bases unmatched to any gene: 1. Germline assignment: CDR1 MNHEY and CDR2 SMNVEV (reference sequence). Here the CDR3 reads CASSPSGYEQYF. CDR3 DNA: TGTGCCAGCAGTCCTAGCGGGTACGAGCAGTACTTC.